These 30 T cell receptor beta chains were sequenced from one sample in a study of identical twins. Via MiXCR, TCRdb re-called the 5' RACE reads, giving one row per CDR3 protein. This table holds hundreds of thousands of distinct CDR3 sequences, 21% found once. The same sample was also used in a study of T cells expressing NK-cell markers.

Specimen: PBMCs. The source is a woman aged 18-35 years in good health.

This rearrangement joins TRBV3-1 to TRBJ1-6; 8 nucleotides agree with TRBD1. Looked up from germline, CDR1 is LGHDT and CDR2 is YNNKEL (reference sequence). The V and J ends lost 2 bases and 13 bases, in that order; junction bases with no gene match: 7. This CDR3 region has 14 residues. CDR3 region: CASSQRGSGGPLHF. The CDR3, as DNA: TGTGCCAGCAGCCAAAGAGGCTCAGGGGGCCCCCTCCACTTT.

The chain links TRBV20-1 to TRBJ2-7; 8 nucleotides line up with TRBD2. Germline CDR1 reads DFQATT; CDR2 reads SNEGSKA (reference sequence). V lost 1 base and J lost 1; bases outside the gene matches: 6. The CDR3 covers 15 residues. The CDR3 region is CSARVTSGTSYEQYF. The CDR3 DNA reads as TGCAGTGCTAGAGTCACTAGCGGAACTTCCTACGAGCAGTACTTC.

This clonotype was observed a few times. The genes are TRBV5-1 and TRBJ2-4; 9 bases match TRBD1. Germline V gene sequence: CDR1 SGHRS, CDR2 YFSETQ. This CDR3 is 15 amino acids long. Trimming removed 4 bases from V and 8 bases from J; junction bases left unmatched: 10. The CDR3 sequence is CASSPDWDRVDIQYF. CDR3 nucleotides: TGCGCCAGCAGCCCGGACTGGGACAGGGTAGACATTCAGTACTTC.

The chain carries TRBV2 and TRBJ2-3; TRBD2 matches at 8 bases. In germline, CDR1 is SNHLY, CDR2 FYNNEI. CDR3 size: 14 residues. The V and J ends lost 3 bases and 4 bases, in that order; junction bases with no gene match: 3. CDR3 sequence (DNA): TGTGCCAGCAGTGATGAAGCGGGAGCAGATACGCAGTATTTT. Translating gives CASSDEAGADTQYF. The complete variable domain, with remaining parts taken from reference TRBV2 and TRBJ2-3, reads EPEVTQTPSHQVTQMGQEVILRCVPISNHLYFYWYRQILGQKVEFLVSFYNNEISEKSEIFDDQFSVERPDGSNFTLKIRSTKLEDSAMYFCASSDEAGADTQYFGPGTRLTVL.

This clonotype has just a few counts. V and J are TRBV11-2 and TRBJ2-2; 7 bases are shared with TRBD1. V lost 7 bases, J lost 5 bases, and 19 bases stayed unmatched. CDR1 SGHAT and CDR2 FQNNGV come from the germline V gene. The CDR3 loop spans 18 amino acids. The CDR3 sequence is CASNPSGHRGILTGELFF. The CDR3, as DNA: TGTGCCAGCAATCCCTCCGGACACAGGGGTATCCTTACCGGGGAGCTGTTTTTT.

The rearrangement links TRBV29-1 to TRBJ2-1; D unresolved. The CDR3 has 10 residues. The germline CDR1 and CDR2 sequences are SQVTM and ANQGSEA. The V gene lost 8 bases and the J gene lost 6 bases, with 8 bases spanning the gap. The CDR3 loop reads CSTNTNEQFF. In DNA form, the CDR3 reads TGCAGCACGAATACCAATGAGCAGTTCTTC.

The V call is TRBV25-1, the J call TRBJ1-1, with D uncertain. Trimming pared 6 bases from V and 6 bases from J, leaving 11 bases between. Germline values: CDR1 MGHDK, CDR2 SYGVNS. The CDR3 sequence is 12 residues long. The CDR3 spells CASRLGGAEAFF. For the CDR3, the DNA is TGTGCCAGCAGGCTGGGAGGAGCTGAAGCTTTCTTT.

This clonotype was seen many times. The chain carries TRBV20-1 and TRBJ2-7; 8 bases match TRBD1. Germline V gives CDR1 DFQATT, CDR2 SNEGSKA (reference sequence). Trimming at V came to 5 bases and at J to 2 bases, leaving 8 bases not matched to a gene. The CDR3 is 14 residues long. The CDR3 region is CSARRGQAPYEQYF. CDR3 DNA: TGCAGTGCTCGGCGGGGACAGGCACCCTACGAGCAGTACTTC.

In this sample, this clonotype turned up many times. V is TRBV29-1 and J is TRBJ2-6; no clear D. CDR1 is SQVTM and CDR2 is ANQGSEA in the germline V gene. The CDR3 is 13 residues long. With 7 bases removed from V and 4 bases from J, the gap between germline ends came to 11 bases. The DNA for the CDR3 is TGCAGCGCTAGGGTAGCCGGGGCCAACGTCCTGACTTTC. Translating gives CSARVAGANVLTF.

The chain links TRBV5-1 to TRBJ2-3; 7 nucleotides align to TRBD2. CDR3 length: 14 residues. Germline CDR1 and CDR2: SGHRS and YFSETQ. The ends lost 7 bases at V and 1 base at J; junction bases unmatched: 6. The CDR3, as DNA: TGCGCCAGCGGAGCGGGATCTGGCACAGATACGCAGTATTTT. Its translation: CASGAGSGTDTQYF.

The rearrangement links TRBV6-5 to TRBJ2-1; TRBD1 matches 9 bases. The germline gives CDR1 MNHEY, CDR2 SVGAGI. V lost 0 bases and J lost 5; bases outside the gene matches: 8. This CDR3 comprises 17 residues. CDR3 region: CASSYSVWTGVDNEQFF. DNA of the CDR3: TGTGCCAGCAGTTACTCAGTCTGGACAGGGGTTGACAATGAGCAGTTCTTC.

CDR3 nucleotides: TGTGCCACCAGCAGAGATGGTCCCGGGGAAGAGACCCAGTACTTC. Translating gives CATSRDGPGEETQYF. V usage is TRBV15 and J usage is TRBJ2-5; tentatively, D is TRBD2 (5 bases). The CDR3 extends over 15 amino acids. Germline loops: CDR1 LNHNV, CDR2 YYDKDF (reference sequence). Trimming stripped 0 bases from V and 3 bases from J, with 11 bases between.

There are a few counts of this clonotype. The chain joins TRBV20-1 to TRBJ2-1; no definite D call. The CDR3 covers 12 residues. V dropped 6 bases and J dropped 7 bases, with 13 bases sitting between them. Germline V gene sequence: CDR1 DFQATT, CDR2 SNEGSKA (reference sequence). CDR3 nucleotides: TGCAGTGCCCTCGAGGAATGGAATGAGCAGTTCTTC. Translating gives CSALEEWNEQFF.

This clonotype was found a few times. The CDR3 loop reads CASSLVQLFF. CDR3 DNA: TGTGCCAGCAGCTTAGTGCAGCTGTTTTTT. The chain has TRBV7-9 and TRBJ2-2; no clear D. CDR3 length: 10 amino acids. From germline, CDR1 is SEHNR and CDR2 FQNEAQ (reference sequence). V was trimmed by 1 base and J by 12 bases, leaving 3 bases between them. The whole variable domain, filled in from reference TRBV7-9 and TRBJ2-2, reads DTGVSQNPRHKITKRGQNVTFRCDPISEHNRLYWYRQTLGQGPEFLTYFQNEAQLEKSRLLSDRFSAERPKGSFSTLEIQRTEQGDSAMYLCASSLVQLFFGEGSRLTVL.

The J gene is TRBJ2-3, the V gene TRBV5-1; D may be TRBD1 or TRBD2 (5 bases each). Deletions cut 4 bases from V and 3 bases from J, with 15 bases between. This CDR3 is built from 15 residues. From germline, CDR1 is SGHRS and CDR2 YFSETQ. CDR3 region: CASSQGDVTTDTQYF. For the CDR3, the DNA is TGCGCCAGCAGCCAAGGGGACGTAACAACAGATACGCAGTATTTT.

DNA for the CDR3: TGTGCCAGCAGCCCAGGTACCAGCGGGGCCACAGATACGCAGTATTTT. It codes for CASSPGTSGATDTQYF. The rearrangement joins TRBV9 to TRBJ2-3; 7 bases are shared with TRBD2. From germline, CDR1 is SGDLS and CDR2 YYNGEE. Trimming at V came to 4 bases and at J to 2 bases, leaving 10 bases not matched to a gene. This CDR3 is 16 amino acids long.

The CDR3, as DNA: TGTGCCAGCAGTCCCAGACTAGCGGCCTACGAGCAGTACTTC. Amino acids: CASSPRLAAYEQYF. The genes are TRBV12-3 or TRBV12-4 and TRBJ2-7, with 9 bases lining up with TRBD2. The CDR3 runs to 14 residues. V was clipped by 5 bases and J by 2 bases; unmatched bases: 4.

This clonotype was seen ten or more times. The V gene is TRBV12-3 or TRBV12-4, the J gene TRBJ1-2, with D perhaps matching TRBD1 (6 bases). Trimming left V 6 bases short and J 4 bases short, with 12 bases between. The CDR3 consists of 13 residues. CDR3 region: CASSRDRTYGYTF. CDR3 sequence (DNA): TGTGCCAGCAGCCGAGACAGGACCTATGGCTACACCTTC.

The chain carries TRBV12-3 or TRBV12-4 and TRBJ1-5, with D hard to call. V was pared by 7 bases and J by 2 bases, with 9 bases between. The CDR3 has 13 residues. The CDR3: CASTTKGNQPQHF. Written as DNA, the CDR3 is TGTGCCAGCACCACAAAGGGCAATCAGCCCCAGCATTTT.

CDR3 sequence (DNA): TGTGCCAGCAGTCCCCCCGGGTACCTCCCTTACAATGAGCAGTTCTTC. Translated, it gives CASSPPGYLPYNEQFF. The chain has TRBV12-3 or TRBV12-4 and TRBJ2-1; no firm D call. The CDR3 runs 16 residues. Trimming took off 5 bases at V and 4 bases at J, with 18 bases between the two ends.

J is TRBJ1-3 and V is TRBV6-1; D ambiguous. V was shortened by 6 bases and J by 4 bases, with 13 bases between the two germline ends. The CDR3 is made up of 14 amino acids. The germline CDR1 and CDR2 sequences are MNHNS and SASEGT. CDR3 DNA sequence: TGTGCCAGCAGCCGGAGTACCTCGGGAAACACCATATATTTT. This codes for CASSRSTSGNTIYF.

The genes are TRBV9 and TRBJ2-1; D not certain. Trimming removed 0 bases from V and 10 bases from J, with 11 bases in between. There are 13 residues in the CDR3. CDR1 is SGDLS, CDR2 YYNGEE, per germline. CDR3 amino acids: CASSVAQRYEQFF. In DNA form, the CDR3 reads TGTGCCAGCAGCGTAGCCCAGAGGTACGAGCAGTTCTTC.

The chain joins TRBV9 to TRBJ2-7; 8 bases agree with TRBD1. V shed 4 bases, J shed 6 bases, and the junction held 12 bases outside the gene matches. The CDR3 runs to 15 residues. The germline V gene has CDR1 SGDLS and CDR2 YYNGEE. CDR3 region: CASSPRTGPLGEQYF. In nucleotides, the CDR3 is TGTGCCAGCAGCCCTAGGACAGGGCCCCTCGGCGAGCAGTACTTC.

This chain uses TRBV12-3 or TRBV12-4 with TRBJ2-1; possibly TRBD1 for D (5 bases). V gave up 6 bases and J gave up 8 bases, with 20 bases separating them. The CDR3 totals 15 residues. The CDR3: CASSSHGSLQDEQFF. In DNA, the CDR3 is TGTGCCAGCAGCTCCCATGGCAGTCTACAGGATGAGCAGTTCTTC.

This clonotype has only a few counts. The V call is TRBV12-3 or TRBV12-4, the J call TRBJ2-1; D not certain. With 8 bases removed from V and 3 bases from J, the gap between germline ends came to 5 bases. This CDR3 spans 11 amino acids. The CDR3 is CASAIYNEQFF. In DNA, the CDR3 is TGTGCCAGCGCAATCTACAATGAGCAGTTCTTC.

This clonotype came up a few times. The chain recombines TRBV11-1 with TRBJ2-5, with 8 nucleotides matching TRBD2. J gave up 0 bases and V 6 bases, and 15 bases lay outside the gene matches. The length of the CDR3 is 18 residues. Germline V gene sequence: CDR1 SGHAT, CDR2 FQDESV (reference sequence). The CDR3: CASRPGTRKGPYQETQYF. CDR3 nucleotide sequence: TGTGCCAGCAGGCCCGGGACTAGGAAGGGTCCGTACCAAGAGACCCAGTACTTC.

V and J are TRBV29-1 and TRBJ1-2; tentatively, D is TRBD1 (5 bases). Deletions cut 2 bases from V and 2 bases from J, with 9 bases between. Germline lookup yields CDR1 SQVTM and CDR2 ANQGSEA. The CDR3 totals 13 residues. In DNA, the CDR3 is TGCAGCGTTGAATCAGGGAGGAACTATGGCTACACCTTC. It specifies CSVESGRNYGYTF.

The J gene is TRBJ2-3, the V gene TRBV6-1, with TRBD2 matching 8 bases. This CDR3 comprises 18 residues. J was trimmed by 0 bases and V by 5 bases; bases with no gene match: 13. The V gene's germline CDR1 is MNHNS and CDR2 SASEGT. The CDR3 DNA sequence: TGTGCCAGCAGTCCCCGCGGCGGGGGGCGATCTAGCACAGATACGCAGTATTTT. This codes for CASSPRGGGRSSTDTQYF.

This chain joins TRBV7-8 and TRBJ2-1, with D perhaps TRBD2 (6 bases). Trimming removed 4 bases at V and 9 bases at J, with 16 bases between. CDR1 is SGHVS, CDR2 FQNEAQ, per germline. The CDR3 is 14 amino acids. The CDR3 bases are TGTGCCAGCAGCTACGGGGGATTCGGGGGTGAGCAGTTCTTC. Translation gives CASSYGGFGGEQFF.

CDR3 nucleotide sequence: TGTGCCAGCAGGATTACTAGGGACCGACAAATAGGGGAGCTGTTTTTT. Translated, it gives CASRITRDRQIGELFF. The chain is built from TRBV12-3 or TRBV12-4 and TRBJ2-2, with D perhaps given as TRBD1 or TRBD2 (5 bases each). The CDR3 sequence is 16 residues long. Deletions cut 6 bases from V and 8 bases from J, with 22 bases between.